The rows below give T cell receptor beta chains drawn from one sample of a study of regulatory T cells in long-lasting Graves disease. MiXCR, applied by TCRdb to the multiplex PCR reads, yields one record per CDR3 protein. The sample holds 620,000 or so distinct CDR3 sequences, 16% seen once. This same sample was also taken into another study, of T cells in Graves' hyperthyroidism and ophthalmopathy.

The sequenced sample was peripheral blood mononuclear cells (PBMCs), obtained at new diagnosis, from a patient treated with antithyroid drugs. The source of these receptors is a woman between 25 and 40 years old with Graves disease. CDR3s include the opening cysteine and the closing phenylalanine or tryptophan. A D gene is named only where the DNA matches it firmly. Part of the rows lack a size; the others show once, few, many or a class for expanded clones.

CDR3 protein: CQPGHSYNEQFF
CDR3 DNA: TGCCAGCCGGGTCACTCCTACAATGAGCAGTTCTTC
clone size: NA
V gene: TRBV20-1
D gene: NA
J gene: TRBJ2-1

CDR3 protein: CASSHVGSSTDTQYF
CDR3 DNA: TGCGCCAGCAGCCACGTAGGGTCAAGCACAGATACGCAGTATTTT
clone size: NA
V gene: TRBV4-1
D gene: NA
J gene: TRBJ2-3

CDR3 protein: CASSGGIHYTDTQYF
CDR3 DNA: TGTGCCAGCAGCGGAGGGATCCACTACACAGATACGCAGTATTTT
clone size: many
V gene: TRBV6-1
D gene: NA
J gene: TRBJ2-3

CDR3 protein: CASSDRTSGRVIYEQYF
CDR3 DNA: TGTGCCAGCAGTGACAGGACTAGCGGGAGGGTAATCTACGAGCAGTACTTC
clone size: few
V gene: TRBV6-4
D gene: TRBD2
J gene: TRBJ2-7

CDR3 protein: CASTDRGGNYGYTF
CDR3 DNA: TGTGCCAGCACAGACCGAGGAGGGAACTATGGCTACACCTTC
clone size: NA
V gene: TRBV27
D gene: NA
J gene: TRBJ1-2

CDR3 protein: CASSLSAGAQYF
CDR3 DNA: TGTGCCAGCAGTTTGTCGGCCGGGGCCCAGTACTTC
clone size: few
V gene: TRBV12-3/TRBV12-4
D gene: NA
J gene: TRBJ2-5

CDR3 protein: CASSLKGAGGNTIYF
CDR3 DNA: TGTGCCAGCAGTTTAAAGGGAGCGGGGGGAAACACCATATATTTT
clone size: few
V gene: TRBV28
D gene: NA
J gene: TRBJ1-3

CDR3 protein: CASSLAPGAISVDEQFF
CDR3 DNA: TGTGCCAGCAGCTTAGCCCCAGGGGCTATCAGTGTGGATGAGCAGTTCTTC
clone size: NA
V gene: TRBV7-2
D gene: NA
J gene: TRBJ2-1

CDR3 protein: CSAPGATYNEQFF
CDR3 DNA: TGCAGTGCTCCGGGAGCAACCTACAATGAGCAGTTCTTC
clone size: many
V gene: TRBV20-1
D gene: NA
J gene: TRBJ2-1

CDR3 protein: CATSEAVAGGGSTDTQYF
CDR3 DNA: TGTGCCACCAGCGAAGCCGTGGCGGGAGGGGGGAGCACAGATACGCAGTATTTT
clone size: many
V gene: TRBV15
D gene: TRBD2
J gene: TRBJ2-3

CDR3 protein: CASSPILAVLSDTQYF
CDR3 DNA: TGTGCCAGCAGCCCCATCCTAGCGGTTTTGTCAGATACGCAGTATTTT
clone size: NA
V gene: TRBV14
D gene: TRBD2
J gene: TRBJ2-3

CDR3 protein: CASSLEGGAAYNEQFF
CDR3 DNA: TGTGCCAGCAGCTTAGAGGGTGGAGCGGCCTACAATGAGCAGTTCTTC
clone size: many
V gene: TRBV7-2
D gene: NA
J gene: TRBJ2-1

CDR3 protein: CAWSKQTGGFEKLFF
CDR3 DNA: TGTGCCTGGAGCAAACAGACAGGGGGCTTTGAAAAACTGTTTTTT
clone size: many
V gene: TRBV30
D gene: TRBD1
J gene: TRBJ1-4

CDR3 protein: CASSSRLGQYEQYF
CDR3 DNA: TGTGCCAGCAGCTCCCGACTGGGACAATACGAGCAGTACTTC
clone size: once
V gene: TRBV5-6
D gene: NA
J gene: TRBJ2-7

CDR3 protein: CASSPGQSSPLHF
CDR3 DNA: TGTGCCAGCTCACCGGGACAGTCTTCACCCCTCCACTTT
clone size: few
V gene: TRBV18
D gene: TRBD1
J gene: TRBJ1-6

CDR3 protein: CSARLVSRSYNSPLHF
CDR3 DNA: TGCAGTGCTAGACTGGTCAGCCGCTCCTATAATTCACCCCTCCACTTT
clone size: few
V gene: TRBV20-1
D gene: NA
J gene: TRBJ1-6

CDR3 protein: CAISELGGRAGANVLTF
CDR3 DNA: TGTGCCATCAGTGAGTTGGGAGGTCGGGCCGGGGCCAACGTCCTGACTTTC
clone size: NA
V gene: TRBV10-3
D gene: NA
J gene: TRBJ2-6

CDR3 protein: CASSFPPGQKKETQYF
CDR3 DNA: TGTGCCAGCAGTTTTCCTCCGGGTCAGAAGAAAGAGACCCAGTACTTC
clone size: NA
V gene: TRBV7-9
D gene: NA
J gene: TRBJ2-5

CDR3 protein: CASSLIGRGTDTQYF
CDR3 DNA: TGTGCCAGCAGTTTAATAGGGAGGGGCACAGATACGCAGTATTTT
clone size: many
V gene: TRBV28
D gene: TRBD2
J gene: TRBJ2-3

CDR3 protein: CASSIGGTLYNEQFF
CDR3 DNA: TGTGCCAGTAGTATCGGGGGAACTTTATACAATGAGCAGTTCTTC
clone size: NA
V gene: TRBV19
D gene: NA
J gene: TRBJ2-1

CDR3 protein: CASSPGGGYQPQHF
CDR3 DNA: TGTGCCAGCTCACCAGGAGGGGGGTATCAGCCCCAGCATTTT
clone size: few
V gene: TRBV18
D gene: NA
J gene: TRBJ1-5

CDR3 protein: CASSLTTKIGKTQYF
CDR3 DNA: TGTGCCAGCAGTTTAACTACCAAAATCGGAAAGACCCAGTACTTC
clone size: NA
V gene: TRBV12-3/TRBV12-4
D gene: NA
J gene: TRBJ2-5

CDR3 protein: CAITYLGSYEQFF
CDR3 DNA: TGTGCCATCACGTACCTAGGTAGCTATGAGCAGTTCTTC
clone size: NA
V gene: TRBV6-1
D gene: NA
J gene: TRBJ2-1

CDR3 protein: CASSLREWGYNEQFF
CDR3 DNA: TGCGCCAGCAGCTTACGAGAATGGGGTTACAATGAGCAGTTCTTC
clone size: many
V gene: TRBV5-1
D gene: NA
J gene: TRBJ2-1

CDR3 protein: CSAAENTEAFF
CDR3 DNA: TGCAGTGCTGCAGAGAACACTGAAGCTTTCTTT
clone size: NA
V gene: TRBV20-1
D gene: NA
J gene: TRBJ1-1

CDR3 protein: CAIRGTGSSYEQYF
CDR3 DNA: TGTGCCATCAGGGGGACAGGGAGCTCCTACGAGCAGTACTTC
clone size: once
V gene: TRBV10-3
D gene: TRBD1
J gene: TRBJ2-7

CDR3 protein: CASSSFPSTDTQYF
CDR3 DNA: TGTGCCAGCAGTTCCTTCCCCAGCACAGATACGCAGTATTTT
clone size: few
V gene: TRBV28
D gene: NA
J gene: TRBJ2-3

CDR3 protein: CASSRRRVHSYEQYF
CDR3 DNA: TGTGCCAGCAGCCGGAGGCGGGTTCACTCCTACGAGCAGTACTTC
clone size: NA
V gene: TRBV13
D gene: NA
J gene: TRBJ2-7

CDR3 protein: CASSELGPTSSYNEQFF
CDR3 DNA: TGTGCCAGCAGTGAATTGGGACCCACGAGCTCCTACAATGAGCAGTTCTTC
clone size: many
V gene: TRBV2
D gene: NA
J gene: TRBJ2-1

CDR3 protein: CAWTTGNSPLHF
CDR3 DNA: TGTGCCTGGACCACAGGGAATTCACCCCTCCACTTT
clone size: NA
V gene: TRBV30
D gene: NA
J gene: TRBJ1-6

CDR3 protein: CASSLMGQGLNQPQHF
CDR3 DNA: TGTGCCAGCAGCTTAATGGGGCAGGGCCTCAATCAGCCCCAGCATTTT
clone size: many
V gene: TRBV7-2
D gene: NA
J gene: TRBJ1-5

CDR3 protein: CSASSGLSNQPQHF
CDR3 DNA: TGCAGTGCTTCGTCAGGTCTTAGCAATCAGCCCCAGCATTTT
clone size: many
V gene: TRBV20-1
D gene: NA
J gene: TRBJ1-5

CDR3 protein: CASSLDPTVYYEQYF
CDR3 DNA: TGTGCCAGCAGCTTAGACCCAACAGTCTACTACGAGCAGTACTTC
clone size: many
V gene: TRBV7-8
D gene: NA
J gene: TRBJ2-7

CDR3 protein: CASSLEPSGANVLTF
CDR3 DNA: TGTGCCAGCAGCTTAGAGCCCTCTGGGGCCAACGTCCTGACTTTC
clone size: NA
V gene: TRBV7-9
D gene: NA
J gene: TRBJ2-6

CDR3 protein: CASSASLVAPGANVLTF
CDR3 DNA: TGTGCCAGCAGTGCTTCCCTCGTCGCCCCTGGGGCCAACGTCCTGACTTTC
clone size: few
V gene: TRBV6-1
D gene: NA
J gene: TRBJ2-6

CDR3 protein: CATVLGNTEAFF
CDR3 DNA: TGTGCCACCGTCTTGGGGAACACTGAAGCTTTCTTT
clone size: many
V gene: TRBV19
D gene: NA
J gene: TRBJ1-1

CDR3 protein: CASSRPGISYNEQFF
CDR3 DNA: TGTGCCAGCAGCCGTCCGGGAATCTCCTACAATGAGCAGTTCTTC
clone size: NA
V gene: TRBV7-9
D gene: NA
J gene: TRBJ2-1

CDR3 protein: CSVEDGTSGGINGYEQYF
CDR3 DNA: TGCAGCGTTGAGGACGGGACTAGCGGGGGAATTAATGGCTACGAGCAGTACTTC
clone size: NA
V gene: TRBV29-1
D gene: TRBD2
J gene: TRBJ2-7

CDR3 protein: CASSLVTASGPFTDTQYF
CDR3 DNA: TGTGCCAGCAGCTTAGTTACGGCTAGCGGGCCATTCACAGATACGCAGTATTTT
clone size: many
V gene: TRBV7-6
D gene: TRBD2
J gene: TRBJ2-3

CDR3 protein: CASTGEDSINQPQHF
CDR3 DNA: TGTGCCAGCACGGGCGAGGACAGTATCAATCAGCCCCAGCATTTT
clone size: NA
V gene: TRBV6-2/TRBV6-3
D gene: NA
J gene: TRBJ1-5

CDR3 protein: CASSLSSLDNEQFF
CDR3 DNA: TGTGCCAGCAGCTTGTCAAGTCTGGATAATGAGCAGTTCTTC
clone size: many
V gene: TRBV7-3
D gene: NA
J gene: TRBJ2-1

CDR3 protein: CSARDRVTGELFF
CDR3 DNA: TGCAGTGCTAGAGATAGGGTTACCGGGGAGCTGTTTTTT
clone size: few
V gene: TRBV20-1
D gene: NA
J gene: TRBJ2-2

CDR3 protein: CASSYRRGGKNIQYF
CDR3 DNA: TGTGCCAGCAGTTACCGCAGGGGAGGCAAAAACATTCAGTACTTC
clone size: few
V gene: TRBV6-2/TRBV6-3
D gene: NA
J gene: TRBJ2-4

CDR3 protein: CASSLGDRADGYTF
CDR3 DNA: TGCGCCAGCAGCTTGGGAGACAGGGCTGATGGCTACACCTTC
clone size: many
V gene: TRBV5-1
D gene: TRBD1
J gene: TRBJ1-2

CDR3 protein: CASSQDPRGTEAFF
CDR3 DNA: TGCGCCAGCAGCCAAGATCCTCGGGGAACTGAAGCTTTCTTT
clone size: few
V gene: TRBV4-1
D gene: NA
J gene: TRBJ1-1

CDR3 protein: CATSDTGGYGYTF
CDR3 DNA: TGTGCCACCAGTGATACCGGAGGATATGGCTACACCTTC
clone size: many
V gene: TRBV24-1
D gene: NA
J gene: TRBJ1-2

CDR3 protein: CSPKGRASPDTQYF
CDR3 DNA: TGCAGCCCTAAGGGGAGGGCTAGCCCAGATACGCAGTATTTT
clone size: many
V gene: TRBV20-1
D gene: TRBD2
J gene: TRBJ2-3

CDR3 protein: CASSPGYNSPLHF
CDR3 DNA: TGTGCCAGCTCACCTGGATATAATTCACCCCTCCACTTT
clone size: NA
V gene: TRBV18
D gene: NA
J gene: TRBJ1-6

CDR3 protein: CSARNHFGTAYEQYF
CDR3 DNA: TGCAGTGCTAGAAACCACTTCGGGACAGCCTACGAGCAGTACTTC
clone size: few
V gene: TRBV20-1
D gene: TRBD1
J gene: TRBJ2-7

CDR3 protein: CASSLGTVGTQYF
CDR3 DNA: TGTGCCAGCAGCCTGGGGACAGTCGGGACCCAGTACTTC
clone size: many
V gene: TRBV7-9
D gene: TRBD1
J gene: TRBJ2-5

CDR3 protein: CASSLRLAGGDEQFF
CDR3 DNA: TGTGCCAGCAGCTTAAGGCTAGCGGGAGGTGATGAGCAGTTCTTC
clone size: many
V gene: TRBV7-2
D gene: TRBD2
J gene: TRBJ2-1

CDR3 protein: CASSQEGRVSTEAFF
CDR3 DNA: TGCGCCAGCAGCCAAGAGGGCAGGGTTTCCACTGAAGCTTTCTTT
clone size: few
V gene: TRBV4-1
D gene: NA
J gene: TRBJ1-1